This is a list of T cell receptor beta chains from one sample in a study of patients and donors after allogeneic stem cell transplantation. TCRdb reprocessed the RT-PCR reads with MiXCR, giving one entry per CDR3 protein. Of some 10,000 distinct CDR3 sequences in the sample, approximately 22% were seen once. Sequencing input: blood, either unsorted or a sorted T cell fraction (not recorded which). Receptors originate from a human donor who was either an allogeneic HSCT recipient or a stem cell or donor lymphocyte infusion donor (not recorded which). It is not recorded whose cells these are; they may come from a transplant donor. CDR3s include the opening cysteine and the closing phenylalanine or tryptophan. A D gene is named only where the DNA matches it firmly. Clone size is shown for a subset of rows, as once, few, many or a class of expanded clone.

clone size,D gene,V gene,J gene,CDR3 DNA,CDR3 protein
.,.,TRBV20-1,TRBJ2-1,TGCAGTGGTGGACAGCAAGACAATGAGCAGTTCTTC,CSGGQQDNEQFF
.,TRBD1,TRBV12-3/TRBV12-4,TRBJ2-3,TGTGCCAGCAGCGGGACAGCCCGCACAGATACGCAGTATTTT,CASSGTARTDTQYF
.,TRBD1,TRBV6-5,TRBJ1-6,TGTGCCAGCAGCCGTACCTCCGGGACAGCTTATTCACCCCTCCACTTT,CASSRTSGTAYSPLHF
.,TRBD1,TRBV12-3/TRBV12-4,TRBJ1-1,TGTGCCAGCAGTTTAGCTGACAGGGGATGGACTGAAGCTTTCTTT,CASSLADRGWTEAFF
few,TRBD1,TRBV20-1,TRBJ1-5,TGCAGTCCACGGGGGAAACAGGGGCTTCCCTTCCCGTTTAATCAGCCCCAGCATTTT,CSPRGKQGLPFPFNQPQHF
many,.,TRBV18,TRBJ1-1,TGTGCCAGCTCACCGCAAGAGGGTCGCAGTACTGAAGCTTTCTTT,CASSPQEGRSTEAFF
few,.,TRBV5-1,TRBJ2-3,TGCGCCAGCAGCCCCTCAGGAGATACGCAGTATTTT,CASSPSGDTQYF
few,.,TRBV4-3,TRBJ1-1,TGCGCCAGCAGCCAAGATCAGGCATATGAAGCTTTCTTT,CASSQDQAYEAFF
.,TRBD2,TRBV4-2,TRBJ2-5,TGTGCCAGCAGCCCGGGACTAGCGGGGGGAATCGTGACCCAGTACTTC,CASSPGLAGGIVTQYF
few,.,TRBV25-1,TRBJ2-3,TGTGCCAGCAGTGAGGGGTACACAGATACGCAGTATTTT,CASSEGYTDTQYF
many,.,TRBV19,TRBJ1-1,TGTGCCAGTAGTATAGTAGGGGGGGGCACTGAAGCTTTCTTT,CASSIVGGGTEAFF
.,.,TRBV20-1,TRBJ1-3,TGCAGTGCTCACCAGCCGAGCTCTGGAAACACCATATATTTT,CSAHQPSSGNTIYF
few,.,TRBV13,TRBJ2-3,TGTGCCAGCAGCTTAGCTGGGGGGGCGTCAGATACGCAGTATTTT,CASSLAGGASDTQYF
few,.,TRBV11-2,TRBJ2-3,TGTGCCAGCAGCTTACGGCTTATAAAGGCGACAGATACGCAGTATTTT,CASSLRLIKATDTQYF
.,.,TRBV15,TRBJ2-1,TGTGCCACCAGCAGAGTGACGAGCTCCTACAATGAGCAGTTCTTC,CATSRVTSSYNEQFF
few,.,TRBV24-1,TRBJ2-3,TGTGCCACCAGTGATCGGGGAGAAACGGGACTCCGAGTTACGCAGTATTTT,CATSDRGETGLRVTQYF
few,.,TRBV6-1,TRBJ1-5,TGTGCCAGCAGTGAAGCTGGGGGGTACGTTCAGCCCCAGCATTTT,CASSEAGGYVQPQHF
few,.,TRBV9,TRBJ1-1,TGTGCCAGCAGCGCCATAGGGAACACTGAAGCTTTCTTT,CASSAIGNTEAFF
.,.,TRBV6-5,TRBJ2-3,TGTGCCAGCAGTTACTCGTCAGGGGCTTCAGATACGCAGTATTTT,CASSYSSGASDTQYF
few,TRBD1,TRBV6-1,TRBJ1-2,TGTGCCAGCAGAATCCGGGACAGGGTTCACTATGGCTACACCTTC,CASRIRDRVHYGYTF
few,.,TRBV20-1,TRBJ1-1,TGCAGTCCGAGACGGGTATCAGAAGCTTTCTTT,CSPRRVSEAFF
.,.,TRBV15,TRBJ1-2,TGTGCCACCAGCAGAGATCGGGAGGCATCGGGTGGCTACACCTTC,CATSRDREASGGYTF
.,.,TRBV12-5,TRBJ1-2,TGTGCTAGTGGTTTATGGGGCTCAGGGGATGGCTACACCTTC,CASGLWGSGDGYTF
.,TRBD1,TRBV20-1,TRBJ2-7,TGCAGTGCCACCACGGGACAGGGCCGATACGAGCAGTACTTC,CSATTGQGRYEQYF
.,TRBD2,TRBV20-1,TRBJ2-3,TGCAGTGCTAGCACCAGCGGGGGGGCATTTGGAGATACGCAGTATTTT,CSASTSGGAFGDTQYF
few,.,TRBV27,TRBJ2-2,TGTGCCAGCAGCCGCAGGACGGTCGGACCCGGGGAGCTGTTTTTT,CASSRRTVGPGELFF
.,.,TRBV9,TRBJ2-1,TGTGCCAGCAGCGATAGCCCAGTGGGTGAGCAGTTCTTC,CASSDSPVGEQFF
.,TRBD1,TRBV18,TRBJ2-3,TGTGCCAGCTCACCGGGGACAGGGGCGTCAGATACGCAGTATTTT,CASSPGTGASDTQYF
many,TRBD1,TRBV7-2,TRBJ2-3,TGTGCCAGCAGCATGACAGGGAGCACAGATACGCAGTATTTT,CASSMTGSTDTQYF
.,.,TRBV19,TRBJ1-3,TGTGCCAGTAGTTCTGTTGGGGCTGGAAACACCATATATTTT,CASSSVGAGNTIYF
few,.,TRBV19,TRBJ1-1,TGTGCCAGTAGTACAGCCTCCTCGCCCGGGGGCACTGAAGCTTTCTTT,CASSTASSPGGTEAFF
many,.,TRBV9,TRBJ1-2,TGTGCCAGCACTCGGACGGGGGGGCGCGACTATGGCTACACCTTC,CASTRTGGRDYGYTF
.,.,TRBV6-5,TRBJ2-7,TGTGCCAGCAGGACCCTGTTGGGAAACTACGAGCAGTACTTC,CASRTLLGNYEQYF
many,TRBD1,TRBV19,TRBJ1-1,TGTGCCAGTAGTTTACCGGGACAGGGGGGCACTGAAGCTTTCTTT,CASSLPGQGGTEAFF
.,.,TRBV24-1,TRBJ2-3,TGTGCCACCAGTGAGGCGGGGGCGACAGATACGCAGTATTTT,CATSEAGATDTQYF
many,.,TRBV9,TRBJ1-1,TGTGCCAGCAGCGTAGACTTTCTGGACACTGAAGCTTTCTTT,CASSVDFLDTEAFF
medium-sized,TRBD1,TRBV19,TRBJ1-5,TGTGCCAGTAGTTCGGACAGGGTGGGCCCCCAGCATTTT,CASSSDRVGPQHF
.,TRBD1,TRBV12-3/TRBV12-4,TRBJ1-1,TGTGCCAGCAGTCGACAGGGTGAAGCTTTCTTT,CASSRQGEAFF
few,.,TRBV18,TRBJ2-1,TGTGCCAGCTCAGCGGTAGGGGGAAGCTCCTACAATGAGCAGTTCTTC,CASSAVGGSSYNEQFF
medium-sized,.,TRBV20-1,TRBJ2-1,TGCAGTGCTAGAGACGACGGGGGTTACAATGAGCAGTTCTTC,CSARDDGGYNEQFF
.,.,TRBV6-6,TRBJ2-7,TGTGCCAGCAGTTACCGGGACGAGCAGTACTTC,CASSYRDEQYF